These 25 T cell receptor beta chains were all obtained from the same sample, sequenced in a study of blood T cell repertoires in COVID-19. Repertoires were generated with immunoSEQ multiplex PCR, while TCRdb's copy carries only in-frame clones and drops some. This table holds over 400,000 clones, about 88% found once. Sequenced sample: PBMCs or T cells enriched from blood (not recorded which). Receptors originate from a woman aged 60 to 75 who had recovered from COVID-19.

This chain uses TRBV2 with TRBJ2-5, with D possibly being TRBD2 (5 bases). V was pared by 2 bases and J by 1 base, with 8 bases between. The CDR3 loop spans 14 amino acids. Germline CDR1 SNHLY, CDR2 FYNNEI. The CDR3 DNA reads TGTGCCAGCAGTGAACTCACTAGCCAAGAGACCCAGTACTTC. Protein product: CASSELTSQETQYF.

The chain carries TRBV7-2 and TRBJ2-1; the match to TRBD2 covers 11 bases. Losses at the gene ends were 5 bases for V and 6 bases for J; bases not matched to a gene: 15. In germline, CDR1 is SGHTA, CDR2 FQGNSA. CDR3 length: 18 amino acids. The CDR3 is CASSLILAGGLFRNEQFF. The DNA of the CDR3 is TGTGCCAGCAGCCTTATTTTAGCGGGGGGGCTTTTCCGCAATGAGCAGTTCTTC.

The chain combines TRBV4-1 with TRBJ2-7; no clear D gene. Germline V gene lookup returns CDR1 MGHRA and CDR2 YSYEKL. The V and J ends lost 6 bases and 2 bases respectively, with 8 bases between them. The CDR3 length is 12 residues. The DNA of the CDR3 is TGCGCCAGCAGGAGGAAGCCCTACGAGCAGTACGTC. Its protein product is CASRRKPYEQYV.

This chain joins TRBV3-1 (or the pseudogene TRBV3-2) and TRBJ2-1; 7 nucleotides align to TRBD1. Germline V gene data show CDR1 as LGHDT and CDR2 as YNNKEL (reference sequence). The CDR3 runs to 16 residues. With 4 bases clipped from V and 1 base from J, the junction kept 7 bases outside the gene matches. DNA for the CDR3: TGTGCCAGCAGCCGTCAGACAGGGACGTCCTACAATGAGCAGTTCTTC. The encoded protein is CASSRQTGTSYNEQFF.

The genes are TRBV4-1 and TRBJ2-2; 12 nucleotides line up with TRBD2. CDR1 and CDR2 (germline): MGHRA, YSYEKL. The CDR3 runs to 17 residues. V lost 1 base to trimming and J lost 4 bases; unmatched junction nucleotides: 4. CDR3 in amino acids: CASSQGLAGVLTGELFF. The CDR3 bases are TGCGCCAGCAGCCAAGGACTAGCGGGGGTCCTCACCGGGGAGCTGTTTTTT.

The chain is built from TRBV2 and TRBJ2-3, with no clear D. This CDR3 has 13 amino acids. In germline, CDR1 is SNHLY, CDR2 FYNNEI. The V end was cut by 7 bases, the J end by 2 bases, with 10 bases between. The CDR3 loop is CASTAEATDTQYF. The DNA for the CDR3 is TGTGCCAGCACTGCAGAGGCCACAGATACGCAGTATTTT.

This chain connects TRBV11-2 to TRBJ1-2, with TRBD1 matching over 10 bases. The J segment lost 0 bases and the V segment lost 3 bases, leaving 4 bases of the junction unmatched. The germline V gene encodes CDR1 SGHAT and CDR2 FQNNGV. The CDR3 contains 16 residues. This CDR3 is CASSFPGTGANYGYTF. In DNA, the CDR3 is TGTGCCAGCAGCTTTCCCGGGACAGGGGCTAACTATGGCTACACCTTC.

With respect to this clone: The sample holds other DNA sequences that translate to the same CDR3. This chain joins TRBV6-5 and TRBJ2-7; TRBD2 agrees at 8 bases. The germline gives CDR1 MNHEY, CDR2 SVGAGI. The trim removed 0 bases at V and 4 bases at J, leaving 2 bases unmatched. The length of the CDR3 is 14 residues. The CDR3 reads CASSYSRGAYEQYF. The CDR3, as DNA: TGTGCCAGCAGTTACTCGCGGGGGGCTTACGAGCAGTACTTC.

This chain uses TRBV5-4 with TRBJ1-2; 7 nucleotides match TRBD1. From germline, CDR1 is SGHNT and CDR2 YYREEE (reference sequence). Unmatched junction bases numbered 10, after V lost 4 bases and J lost 4 bases. CDR3 length: 15 amino acids. The chain's CDR3 is CASSPLTGNSYGYTF. In nucleotides, the CDR3 is TGTGCCAGCAGCCCACTGACAGGGAACTCCTATGGCTACACCTTC.

The chain joins TRBV2 to TRBJ2-4; maybe TRBD2 (5 bases). V was clipped by 4 bases and J by 0 bases, with 10 bases between them. The CDR3 is 15 residues long. Per germline, CDR1 SNHLY and CDR2 FYNNEI. CDR3 residues: CASSVGEGAKNIQYF. The CDR3, as DNA: TGTGCCAGCAGTGTCGGGGAAGGAGCCAAAAACATTCAGTACTTC.

The chain recombines TRBV6-1 with TRBJ1-5; no reliable D call. Trimming stripped 2 bases from V and 3 bases from J, with 11 bases between. In germline, CDR1 is MNHNS, CDR2 SASEGT. The CDR3 consists of 15 residues. CDR3 DNA sequence: TGTGCCAGCAGTGAAATGACTTTCCCCAATCAGCCCCAGCATTTT. Protein: CASSEMTFPNQPQHF.

The CDR3 region is CASSLAAATNEKLFF. In DNA, the CDR3 is TGCGCCAGCAGCTTGGCGGCGGCAACTAATGAAAAACTGTTTTTT. V usage is TRBV5-1 and J usage is TRBJ1-4; D not certain. V lost 0 bases to trimming and J lost 0 bases, with 6 bases between them. This CDR3 contains 15 residues. Germline CDR1 SGHRS, CDR2 YFSETQ.

The J gene is TRBJ2-3, the V gene TRBV7-9, with D maybe TRBD2 (6 bases). The CDR3 runs 17 residues. Trimming pared 5 bases from V and 9 bases from J, leaving 27 bases between. Looked up from germline, CDR1 is SEHNR and CDR2 is FQNEAQ (reference sequence). CDR3 loop: CASSLGPDLGPRGTQYF. For the CDR3, the DNA is TGTGCCAGCAGCCTAGGCCCCGACCTAGGCCCTCGGGGGACGCAGTATTTT.

The genes are TRBV6-2 or TRBV6-3 and TRBJ2-7; D remains ambiguous. CDR3 length: 11 amino acids. The germline V and J ends were trimmed by 4 bases and 2 bases, with 3 bases remaining between them. Germline V CDR1 and CDR2: MNHEY, SVGEGT. CDR3 in amino acids: CASSFAYEQYV. The CDR3 DNA is TGTGCCAGCAGTTTCGCCTACGAGCAGTACGTC.

The J gene is TRBJ1-1, the V gene TRBV11-3; 8 bases are shared with TRBD1. Per germline, CDR1 SGHNT and CDR2 YENEEA. V was pared by 3 bases and J by 1 base, with 4 bases of the junction left unmatched. The length of the CDR3 is 15 residues. This chain's CDR3 is CASSFAGQANTEAFF. Written as DNA, the CDR3 is TGTGCCAGCAGCTTTGCGGGACAGGCGAACACTGAAGCTTTCTTT.

This chain connects TRBV11-3 to TRBJ2-7; 11 bases map to TRBD1. The CDR3 spans 15 residues. V was clipped by 5 bases and J by 3 bases; unmatched bases: 6. Germline CDR1 reads SGHNT; CDR2 reads YENEEA. CDR3 bases: TGTGCCAGCAGCCCCTCCGGGACAGGGGGCTACGAGCAGTACTTC. Its translation is CASSPSGTGGYEQYF.

Only a few counts were recorded for this clone. The chain recombines TRBV29-1 with TRBJ1-5; TRBD1 matches at 10 bases. Trimming at V came to 4 bases and at J to 4 bases, leaving 1 base not matched to a gene. CDR1 SQVTM and CDR2 ANQGSEA come from the germline V gene. This CDR3 is built from 13 residues. CDR3 sequence (DNA): TGCAGCGTTGCGGGACAGGGGAATCAGCCCCAGCATTTT. It encodes CSVAGQGNQPQHF.

V usage is TRBV7-2 and J usage is TRBJ2-1; 7 nucleotides line up with TRBD1. CDR3 length: 16 residues. The junction had 10 bases not matched to a gene; V was cut back by 5 bases and J by 3 bases. CDR1 SGHTA and CDR2 FQGNSA come from the germline V gene. The CDR3 loop is CASSKQGTNLYNEQFF. The DNA of the CDR3 is TGTGCCAGCAGCAAACAGGGGACCAACCTCTACAATGAGCAGTTCTTC.

The rearrangement uses TRBV12-3 or TRBV12-4 and TRBJ2-3, with D uncertain. Trimming stripped 4 bases from V and 8 bases from J, with 13 bases between. CDR3 length: 13 amino acids. The CDR3 DNA sequence: TGTGCCAGCAGTTCGAATGAGGAATCTACGCAGTATTTT. It yields the protein CASSSNEESTQYF.

This clone was recorded only once. In DNA, the CDR3 is TGTGCCAGCAGCCAAGTGGGGCGGGGAGGCACAGATACGCAGTATTTT. Its translation: CASSQVGRGGTDTQYF. The gene calls are TRBV3-1 (or the pseudogene TRBV3-2) and TRBJ2-3, with D tentatively TRBD2 (6 bases). V lost 1 base and J 1 base, leaving 12 bases between the germline ends. Per the germline V gene, CDR1 is LGHDT and CDR2 is YNNKEL (reference sequence). This CDR3 spans 16 amino acids.

The rearrangement joins TRBV30 to TRBJ2-7, with TRBD1 matching over 7 bases. V was pared by 4 bases and J by 5 bases, with 5 bases of the junction left unmatched. This CDR3 comprises 12 residues. Germline CDR1 GTSNPN, CDR2 SVGIG (reference sequence). The CDR3 sequence is CAWTHTGDEQYF. The CDR3 DNA is TGTGCCTGGACTCATACAGGGGACGAGCAGTACTTC.

This clone was detected once. This rearrangement joins TRBV4-1 to TRBJ1-3; D unresolved. The germline V gene encodes CDR1 MGHRA and CDR2 YSYEKL. CDR3 length: 16 amino acids. V lost 2 bases and J 0 bases, leaving 11 bases between the germline ends. The CDR3 region is CASSQNEVNSGNTIYF. In DNA form, the CDR3 reads TGCGCCAGCAGCCAAAATGAGGTAAACTCTGGAAACACCATATATTTT.

The chain joins TRBV7-2 to TRBJ1-1; D may be TRBD1 (5 bases). The CDR3 spans 15 residues. Germline V lookup: CDR1 SGHTA, CDR2 FQGNSA. V was pared by 1 base and J by 3 bases, with 12 bases between. DNA for the CDR3: TGTGCCAGCAGCTTAGTCGGGGGGAGGGACACTGAAGCTTTCTTT. Its protein is CASSLVGGRDTEAFF.

This clone showed up just a few times. This rearrangement joins TRBV6-5 to TRBJ2-3, with a possible D match to TRBD1 (6 bases). This CDR3 has 14 residues. The ends were cut back, 8 bases at V and 3 bases at J, with 15 bases in the middle. Germline CDR1 and CDR2: MNHEY and SVGAGI. The CDR3 spells CASGRKQGTDTQYF. CDR3 DNA sequence: TGTGCCAGCGGAAGGAAACAGGGAACAGATACGCAGTATTTT.

The chain combines TRBV9 with TRBJ2-4, with 9 nucleotides matching TRBD1. The V gene's germline CDR1 is SGDLS and CDR2 YYNGEE. Losses at the gene ends were 7 bases for V and 9 bases for J; bases not matched to a gene: 14. This CDR3 contains 15 residues. CDR3 nucleotides: TGTGCCAGCGCACCGGGACAGGGATTGTCAGGCATTCAGTACTTC. It specifies CASAPGQGLSGIQYF.